Below, one T cell receptor beta chain is given with its context. This receptor's antigen is unknown. The sample holds no much larger clone one base away, and base qualities are not on file. The donors were healthy, HIV-negative adults with no recently reported acute infections or vaccinations. Every donor was a Caucasian adult residing in Nashville, Tennessee, USA. For unsorted samples, some 100 million PBMCs were counted, and genomic DNA was extracted using the QIAamp DNA Blood Mini kit. After blood collection by leukapheresis, PBMCs were isolated using Ficoll-Histopaque density gradient centrifugation and then cryopreserved in the vapor phase of liquid nitrogen. This entry comes from a study of shared clonotypes between healthy human individuals (dated by TCRdb to about 2020). Study-level background: The cohort comprised two women and a few men aged 18 to 49 years. The study deeply sequenced blood TCR repertoires of about five healthy adults to estimate repertoire size and the extent of clonotype sharing between individuals. Libraries were prepared and TCR repertoires were sequenced by different laboratories using diverse techniques, in order to increase sequencing depth and limit assay-specific biases. Leukapheresis yielded between about 0.9 and 8.9 billion PBMCs per donor.

Summary of the overall study and its limitations: Because the study included a small number of donors, the genetic and exposure-history diversity represented was limited. Pairwise subsampling indicated that sequencing depth was expected to affect the degree of clonotype sharing among donors. Sampling was restricted to blood, and TCR repertoires in tissues likely differ from the TCR repertoires found in blood.

Using the deep immunoSEQ assay, multiplex PCR amplified TCR CDR3 regions from genomic DNA. Extracted genomic DNA from each cell subset was spread evenly across all wells of several immunoSEQ 96-well plates, with each plate serving as a replicate. For unsorted PBMC, 300 to 350 ng genomic DNA, equal to 25,000 to 35,000 T cell genomes, was loaded into each replicate PCR. Ten immunoSEQ deep assay plates were used to sequence the unsorted PBMC genomic DNA. The purified libraries were quantified using a Qubit 3.0 fluorometer, sized with a Bioanalyzer 2100, and then quantified again using the KAPA Library Quantification kit. Each immunoSEQ 96-well plate was sequenced on its own single-read 150-cycle Illumina NextSeq 550 flow cell. The study's own analysis went as follows. Because the immunoSEQ output held only junctional sequences and lacked quality scores, the filtering could not match the filtering applied to full-length reads. To assign V/J genes and CDR3, sequences were annotated against IMGT germline references using PyIR, a Python wrapper for IgBLAST v1.9. Reads were filtered out if the reads had weak V/J assignments (E-value above 1e-6), no CDR3, stop codons, out-of-frame junctions, or ambiguous translated residues. A V3J clonotype was defined by an identical inferred V gene, J gene, and CDR3 amino acid sequence. To compute the percentage overlap between repertoires, the number of shared unique clonotypes was divided by the size of the smaller repertoire. RTK rarefaction, the Chao1 estimator, and Recon v2.1 estimates of unobserved clonotypes were used to assess repertoire richness. TCRdb retrieved this table from immuneACCESS and kept in-frame rearrangements only. Not all clones are present; in checked studies, unresolved V genes account for under half, and no reason is known for the remainder. V and J calls and clone size follow that table, whereas D and trimming were derived from the DNA. Counted in this sample were under 600,000 clones; about 80% of them appeared once. Of the sample, around 12% falls within the top ten clones.

Counted from cysteine to phenylalanine, this CDR3 has 14 amino acids. Left in the record is the CDR3 DNA by itself, 42 bases read in frame from the first base. V is cut back by 7 bases and J by 2 bases, with 5 bases in the junction unmatched. Reading the germline V gene (reference sequence) gives CDR1 LNHDA and CDR2 SQIVND. Sequenced: PBMCs. This receptor was obtained from a woman aged 35 to 49 in good health. Some clones in this sample may be carry-over from other donors' samples. In this chain, TRBV19 is recombined with TRBJ2-1; TRBD1 aligns with 7 central bases. The CDR3 is CASTRGGPYNEQFF. The DNA is as follows: TGTGCCAGTACCCGAGGGGGCCCCTACAATGAGCAGTTCTTC.